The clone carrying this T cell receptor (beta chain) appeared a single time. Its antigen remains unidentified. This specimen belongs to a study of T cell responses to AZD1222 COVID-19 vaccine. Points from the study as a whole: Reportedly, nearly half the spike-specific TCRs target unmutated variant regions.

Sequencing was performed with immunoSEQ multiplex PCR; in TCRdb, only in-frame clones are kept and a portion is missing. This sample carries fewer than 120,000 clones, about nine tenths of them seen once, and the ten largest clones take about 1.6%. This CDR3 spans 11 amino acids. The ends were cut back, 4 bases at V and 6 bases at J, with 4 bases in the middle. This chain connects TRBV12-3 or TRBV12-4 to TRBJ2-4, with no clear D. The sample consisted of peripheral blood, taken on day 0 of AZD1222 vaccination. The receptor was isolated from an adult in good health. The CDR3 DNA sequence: TGTGCCAGCAGTTCCTCAAACATTCAGTACTTC. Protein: CASSSSNIQYF.